These 8 T cell receptor beta chains were all obtained from the same sample, sequenced in a study of T cell responses to AZD1222 COVID-19 vaccine. Profiled with immunoSEQ multiplex PCR; TCRdb holds only in-frame clones, not every one. The sample carries roughly 120,000 clones, around 89% recorded once. The sequencing here drew on peripheral blood, taken 28 days after the second AZD1222 dose. The receptor source for this set is an adult who received the AZD1222 COVID-19 vaccine.

This clone came up a few times. This chain links TRBV5-1 with TRBJ1-2, with TRBD1 identical over 7 bases. Germline CDR1 and CDR2: SGHRS and YFSETQ. The length of the CDR3 is 16 residues. V shed 4 bases and J 5 bases; nucleotides not matched to a gene: 14. Written as DNA, the CDR3 is TGCGCCAGCAGCACCATTCCGGGACAGAGTCTTTATGGCTACACCTTC. Amino acid sequence: CASSTIPGQSLYGYTF.

This clone was recorded a few times. The V and J genes are TRBV4-3 and TRBJ2-7, with 10 bases lining up with TRBD2. Germline V gene lookup returns CDR1 LGHNA and CDR2 YSLEER. V was pared by 2 bases and J by 2 bases, with 6 bases of the junction left unmatched. There are 16 residues in the CDR3. Here the CDR3 reads CASSQQLAGPPYEQYF. Written as DNA, the CDR3 is TGCGCCAGCAGCCAACAACTAGCGGGGCCACCCTACGAGCAGTACTTC.

This chain uses TRBV6-2 or TRBV6-3 with TRBJ2-7, with no clear D. Germline CDR1 MNHEY, CDR2 SVGEGT. V was trimmed by 2 bases and J by 2 bases, leaving 7 bases between them. The CDR3 totals 13 residues. The CDR3 DNA sequence: TGTGCCAGCAGTTACGTCCAAGCCTACGAGCAGTACTTC. The encoded protein is CASSYVQAYEQYF.

The chain carries TRBV6-6 and TRBJ2-7; TRBD1 is a possible D gene (5 bases). CDR3 length equals 14 residues. V was pared by 4 bases and J by 1 base, with 11 bases between. Per germline, CDR1 MNHNY and CDR2 SVGAGI (reference sequence). CDR3 residues: CASSWGRPSYEQYF. The CDR3 region has the DNA TGTGCCAGCAGTTGGGGCCGCCCTTCCTACGAGCAGTACTTC.

The chain links TRBV7-2 to TRBJ2-1; 10 bases agree with TRBD2. The V gene end was trimmed by 4 bases and the J gene end by 8 bases; junction bases not matched to a gene: 2. This CDR3 has 13 amino acids. Germline V gene lookup returns CDR1 SGHTA and CDR2 FQGNSA. DNA of the CDR3: TGTGCCAGCAGCTGGACTAGCGGATATGAGCAGTTCTTC. Its translation: CASSWTSGYEQFF.

V usage is TRBV18 and J usage is TRBJ2-1; 7 bases agree with TRBD2. CDR3 length: 16 residues. The J segment lost 6 bases and the V segment lost 0 bases, leaving 8 bases of the junction unmatched. CDR1 and CDR2 (germline): KGHSH, LQKENI. The DNA of the CDR3 is TGTGCCAGCTCACCACCGGGGAGGGCCGGAGGCAATGAGCAGTTCTTC. Translation: CASSPPGRAGGNEQFF.

The chain couples TRBV6-1 to TRBJ1-4; 9 nucleotides align to TRBD1. CDR3 size: 16 residues. V was clipped by 4 bases and J by 3 bases; unmatched bases: 6. Germline CDR1 MNHNS, CDR2 SASEGT. The CDR3 here is CASSASGTGPNEKLFF. The CDR3 nucleotides read TGTGCCAGCAGTGCGTCCGGGACAGGGCCTAATGAAAAACTGTTTTTT.

The chain joins TRBV6-1 to TRBJ2-1, with 7 bases lining up with TRBD1. V trimming: 5 bases; J trimming: 5 bases; junction bases outside the gene matches: 3. The CDR3 extends over 13 amino acids. The germline V gene encodes CDR1 MNHNS and CDR2 SASEGT. The CDR3 DNA is TGTGCCAGCAGTCAGCAGGGGGACAATGAGCAGTTCTTC. Its translation is CASSQQGDNEQFF.